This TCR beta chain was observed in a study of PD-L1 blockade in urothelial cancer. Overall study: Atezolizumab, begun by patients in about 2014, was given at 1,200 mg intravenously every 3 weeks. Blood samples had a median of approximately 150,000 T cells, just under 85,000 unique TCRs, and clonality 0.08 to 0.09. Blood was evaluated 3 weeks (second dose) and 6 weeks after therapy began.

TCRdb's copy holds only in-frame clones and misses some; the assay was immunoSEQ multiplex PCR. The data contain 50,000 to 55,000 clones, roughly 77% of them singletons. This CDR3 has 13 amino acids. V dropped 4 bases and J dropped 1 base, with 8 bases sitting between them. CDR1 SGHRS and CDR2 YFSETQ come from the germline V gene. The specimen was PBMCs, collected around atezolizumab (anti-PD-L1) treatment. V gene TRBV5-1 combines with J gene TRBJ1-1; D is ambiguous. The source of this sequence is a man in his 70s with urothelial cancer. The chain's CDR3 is CASSREGNTEAFF. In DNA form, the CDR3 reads TGCGCCAGCAGCCGAGAGGGGAACACTGAAGCTTTCTTT.